One and the same sample provided the 30 T cell receptor beta chains below, sequenced in a study of blood T cell repertoires in COVID-19. Data came from immunoSEQ multiplex PCR; TCRdb stores just in-frame clones and leaves some out. Among 400,000 or so clones listed, roughly 90% were seen once. The specimen was peripheral blood. The source is a middle-aged woman with COVID-19, enrolled during active disease.

V and J are TRBV28 and TRBJ2-3; no clear D. V lost 6 bases to trimming and J lost 0 bases, with 13 bases between them. This CDR3 spans 15 amino acids. Germline-derived CDR1 and CDR2 are MDHEN and SYDVKM. The CDR3 is CASSLASLSTDTQYF. The CDR3 DNA reads TGTGCCAGCAGCCTCGCGTCTCTGAGCACAGATACGCAGTATTTT.

This chain links TRBV14 with TRBJ2-7, with TRBD2 as a possible D gene (5 bases). V was clipped by 0 bases and J by 6 bases, with 15 bases between them. The CDR3 is made up of 15 amino acids. CDR1 and CDR2 from the germline V gene are SGHDN and FVKESK. This CDR3 is CASSQEVRGLPEQYF. CDR3 bases: TGTGCCAGCAGCCAAGAGGTACGGGGTCTGCCCGAGCAGTACTTC.

The gene calls are TRBV7-2 and TRBJ1-1; D is unclear. This CDR3 is built from 14 residues. V gave up 2 bases and J gave up 1 base, with 8 bases separating them. The germline gives CDR1 SGHTA, CDR2 FQGNSA. Written as DNA, the CDR3 is TGTGCCAGCAGCTTAAGAACACCGAACACTGAAGCTTTCTTT. Translated, it gives CASSLRTPNTEAFF.

This clone was recorded only once. This chain connects TRBV28 to TRBJ1-4, with 7 positions matching TRBD1. Germline V gene lookup returns CDR1 MDHEN and CDR2 SYDVKM. The CDR3 runs to 19 residues. V shed 6 bases, J shed 3 bases, and the junction held 19 bases outside the gene matches. CDR3: CASSWEFTGQFYSNEKLFF. As DNA, the CDR3 is TGTGCCAGCAGCTGGGAATTTACGGGACAGTTCTACTCTAATGAAAAACTGTTTTTT.

This clone turned up a few times. Other DNA sequences of this sample code for an identical CDR3. The genes are TRBV5-1 and TRBJ2-2, with TRBD1 identical over 7 bases. CDR1 is SGHRS and CDR2 is YFSETQ in the germline V gene. The ends lost 4 bases at V and 6 bases at J; junction bases unmatched: 3. The CDR3 sequence is 13 residues long. CDR3 in amino acids: CASSGQGAGELFF. The CDR3 DNA sequence: TGCGCCAGCAGCGGGCAGGGGGCCGGGGAGCTGTTTTTT.

The J gene is TRBJ2-1, the V gene TRBV11-2, with 7 positions matching TRBD1. CDR3 length: 16 amino acids. V lost 0 bases and J lost 9; bases outside the gene matches: 11. Germline V CDR1 and CDR2: SGHAT, FQNNGV. The CDR3 loop is CASSLDRTGFSGEQFF. In nucleotides, the CDR3 is TGTGCCAGCAGCTTAGATCGGACAGGATTCTCGGGTGAGCAGTTCTTC.

The rearrangement uses TRBV12-3 or TRBV12-4 and TRBJ2-2; D is unclear. The CDR3 covers 13 residues. V was shortened by 6 bases and J by 5 bases, with 10 bases between the two germline ends. Written as DNA, the CDR3 is TGTGCCAGCAGCGAATGGCCAACCGGGGAGCTGTTTTTT. It yields the protein CASSEWPTGELFF.

The chain is built from TRBV7-3 and TRBJ1-2, with 11 bases matching TRBD1. V gave up 4 bases and J gave up 8 bases; unmatched junction bases: 6. The CDR3 spans 14 residues. CDR1 is SGHTA, CDR2 FQGTGA, per germline. The CDR3 nucleotides read TGTGCCAGCAGCTCAGGACAGGGGGCAACGGGCTACACCTTC. Translation gives CASSSGQGATGYTF. Variable domain in full (rest from reference TRBV7-3 and TRBJ1-2): GAGVSQTPSNKVTEKGKYVELRCDPISGHTALYWYRQSLGQGPEFLIYFQGTGAADDSGLPNDRFFAVRPEGSVSTLKIQRTERGDSAVYLCASSSGQGATGYTFGSGTRLTVV.

The V and J genes are TRBV27 and TRBJ1-1; unclear D gene. The germline V gene encodes CDR1 MNHEY and CDR2 SMNVEV (reference sequence). The V and J ends lost 3 bases and 2 bases respectively, with 10 bases between them. This CDR3 has 14 amino acids. CDR3: CASSFQARNTEAFF. The CDR3 coding sequence is TGTGCCAGCAGTTTCCAGGCGCGTAACACTGAAGCTTTCTTT.

The CDR3 DNA sequence: TGTGCCAGCAGTTATGGAGCGAGACAGGGGGCGATCAATGAGCAGTTCTTC. Its translation: CASSYGARQGAINEQFF. The chain recombines TRBV27 with TRBJ2-1, with TRBD1 identical over 10 bases. CDR1 is MNHEY, CDR2 SMNVEV, per germline (reference sequence). The CDR3 contains 17 residues. J was trimmed by 6 bases and V by 4 bases; bases with no gene match: 12.

The rearrangement joins TRBV6-2 or TRBV6-3 to TRBJ1-5; D uncertain. The CDR3 has 13 amino acids. Germline V gene lookup returns CDR1 MNHEY and CDR2 SVGEGT. The V gene lost 2 bases and the J gene lost 4 bases, with 6 bases spanning the gap. This chain's CDR3 is CASSYNGNQPQHF. Here the CDR3 DNA reads TGTGCCAGCAGTTACAACGGGAATCAGCCCCAGCATTTT.

This sequence joins TRBV30 and TRBJ2-5; possibly TRBD2 for D (5 bases). In germline, CDR1 is GTSNPN, CDR2 SVGIG (reference sequence). CDR3 length: 14 amino acids. V lost 0 bases, J lost 5 bases, and 13 bases lay in between. The CDR3 DNA is TGTGCCTGGAGTGTATCTAGCAGTGGGGAGACCCAGTACTTC. As protein: CAWSVSSSGETQYF.

The V call is TRBV3-1 (or the pseudogene TRBV3-2), the J call TRBJ1-4, with 10 positions matching TRBD1. J lost 4 bases, V lost 2 bases, and 4 bases had no gene match. The germline CDR1 and CDR2 sequences are LGHDT and YNNKEL (reference sequence). CDR3 length: 16 residues. CDR3: CASSQFGQGGNEKLFF. In nucleotides, the CDR3 is TGTGCCAGCAGCCAATTTGGACAGGGGGGTAATGAAAAACTGTTTTTT.

The chain couples TRBV10-3 to TRBJ2-1; D uncertain. V gave up 1 base and J gave up 4 bases, with 8 bases separating them. The CDR3 is made up of 14 amino acids. Germline V gene sequence: CDR1 ENHRY, CDR2 SYGVKD. CDR3 bases: TGTGCCATCAGTGAGTTCCAGACTTACAATGAGCAGTTCTTC. Translated: CAISEFQTYNEQFF.

This chain connects TRBV4-3 to TRBJ2-1, with 8 bases that match TRBD1. The germline CDR1 and CDR2 sequences are LGHNA and YSLEER. This CDR3 comprises 15 residues. The ends lost 1 base at V and 6 bases at J; junction bases unmatched: 5. The CDR3 DNA reads as TGCGCCAGCAGCCAAGTAGTGGGACAGGTCAATGAGCAGTTCTTC. The encoded protein is CASSQVVGQVNEQFF.

The chain carries TRBV2 and TRBJ1-5; no reliable D call. Germline V CDR1 and CDR2: SNHLY, FYNNEI. The CDR3 contains 14 residues. V shed 5 bases and J shed 2 bases, with 10 bases lying between them. The CDR3 region has the DNA TGTGCCAGCAGTTCCCGGGTTGGCAATCAGCCCCAGCATTTT. Translating it yields CASSSRVGNQPQHF.

The sample holds one count of this clone. The gene calls are TRBV5-1 and TRBJ2-7; D unclear. Trimming shortened V by 0 bases and J by 2 bases, and 12 bases separated the two germline ends. In germline, CDR1 is SGHRS, CDR2 YFSETQ. There are 15 residues in the CDR3. DNA for the CDR3: TGCGCCAGCAGCTTGGCCGGCCAGGCCCCCTACGAGCAGTACTTC. It translates to CASSLAGQAPYEQYF.

The chain joins TRBV7-2 to TRBJ2-7; the match to TRBD1 covers 8 bases. Germline V gives CDR1 SGHTA, CDR2 FQGNSA. The V segment lost 2 bases and the J segment 8 bases; nucleotides outside the gene matches: 8. This CDR3 has 14 amino acids. CDR3 loop: CASSLRLQGEQQYF. The CDR3 nucleotides read TGTGCCAGCAGCTTACGCCTACAGGGGGAACAGCAGTACTTC.

The genes are TRBV27 and TRBJ2-2; 8 nucleotides line up with TRBD1. The CDR3 totals 14 residues. The V segment lost 3 bases and the J segment 4 bases; nucleotides outside the gene matches: 1. Germline V gene lookup returns CDR1 MNHEY and CDR2 SMNVEV (reference sequence). CDR3 protein: CASSFDRGTGELFF. CDR3 DNA: TGTGCCAGCAGTTTCGACAGGGGCACCGGGGAGCTGTTTTTT.

This clone occurred once. This chain joins TRBV29-1 and TRBJ2-1; 11 bases are shared with TRBD2. The CDR3 length is 15 residues. Germline V gives CDR1 SQVTM, CDR2 ANQGSEA. V gave up 4 bases and J gave up 2 bases; unmatched junction bases: 4. CDR3 DNA sequence: TGCAGCGTTGTAAATAGCGGGAGGGCCTACAATGAGCAGTTCTTC. This encodes CSVVNSGRAYNEQFF.

The chain employs TRBV10-3 and TRBJ2-7; 15 nucleotides align to TRBD2. V shed 2 bases and J 8 bases; nucleotides not matched to a gene: 4. Germline V gene lookup returns CDR1 ENHRY and CDR2 SYGVKD. This CDR3 has 15 amino acids. The CDR3 reads CAISEGTSGGTKQYF. The CDR3, as DNA: TGTGCCATCAGTGAGGGGACTAGCGGGGGGACGAAGCAGTACTTC.

The chain joins TRBV5-5 to TRBJ2-5; 9 nucleotides agree with TRBD2. The V segment lost 4 bases and the J segment 2 bases; nucleotides outside the gene matches: 6. There are 15 residues in the CDR3. Per the germline V gene, CDR1 is SGHKS and CDR2 is YYEKEE (reference sequence). CDR3 sequence: CASSMTSGAQETQYF. The DNA for the CDR3 is TGTGCCAGCAGCATGACTAGCGGAGCGCAAGAGACCCAGTACTTC.

The chain combines TRBV28 with TRBJ1-1; D ambiguous. The germline V and J ends were trimmed by 5 bases and 4 bases, with 8 bases remaining between them. Germline V lookup: CDR1 MDHEN, CDR2 SYDVKM. The length of the CDR3 is 12 residues. Here the CDR3 reads CASSQASTEAFF. The CDR3 DNA follows: TGTGCCAGCAGTCAAGCTAGCACTGAAGCTTTCTTT.

The chain links TRBV9 to TRBJ1-5; possible D gene TRBD1, 5 bases. This CDR3 is built from 15 residues. The germline V gene has CDR1 SGDLS and CDR2 YYNGEE. V gave up 0 bases and J gave up 5 bases, with 12 bases separating them. The CDR3: CASSVAGGVYQPQHF. The CDR3 DNA follows: TGTGCCAGCAGCGTAGCCGGGGGGGTTTATCAGCCCCAGCATTTT.

The J gene is TRBJ2-1, the V gene TRBV6-4, with TRBD2 as a possible D gene (6 bases). With 6 bases removed from V and 7 bases from J, the gap between germline ends came to 13 bases. Germline V gene lookup returns CDR1 MRHNA and CDR2 SNTAGT. CDR3 size: 13 residues. The CDR3 DNA is TGTGCCAGCAGGGGGGTCGGGGGTAATGAGCAGTTCTTC. Protein: CASRGVGGNEQFF.

The chain joins TRBV30 to TRBJ2-7; 11 bases are a match to TRBD2. Trimming removed 3 bases from V and 3 bases from J; junction bases left unmatched: 1. There are 13 residues in the CDR3. The V gene's germline CDR1 is GTSNPN and CDR2 SVGIG (reference sequence). CDR3 region: CAWRLAGVYEQYF. The CDR3 region has the DNA TGTGCCTGGAGACTAGCGGGAGTCTACGAGCAGTACTTC.

As regards this clone: The sample has other DNA sequences that encode this CDR3 too. The chain joins TRBV27 to TRBJ1-1, with TRBD1 matching over 8 bases. Germline V lookup: CDR1 MNHEY, CDR2 SMNVEV (reference sequence). V lost 3 bases to trimming and J lost 1 base; unmatched junction nucleotides: 1. The CDR3 contains 14 residues. The CDR3 bases are TGTGCCAGCAGTTTGGACAGGGCGAACACTGAAGCTTTCTTT. Amino acid sequence: CASSLDRANTEAFF.

The V and J genes are TRBV12-3 or TRBV12-4 and TRBJ1-6, with D possibly matching TRBD1 (5 bases). V gave up 7 bases and J gave up 13 bases, with 11 bases separating them. The CDR3 consists of 11 residues. CDR3 residues: CASTLGGPLHF. The CDR3 bases are TGTGCCAGCACCCTCGGGGGGCCCCTCCACTTT.

This clone was picked up a small number of times. V is TRBV19 and J is TRBJ1-1; D unresolved. Germline CDR1 LNHDA, CDR2 SQIVND (reference sequence). Trimming shortened V by 2 bases and J by 6 bases, and 13 bases separated the two germline ends. The CDR3 runs to 14 residues. Written as DNA, the CDR3 is TGTGCCAGTAGTATAACGAGCTCCGCCGCTGAAGCTTTCTTT. Translation: CASSITSSAAEAFF.

The count of this clone is one. This chain joins TRBV19 and TRBJ1-1; no clear D. The CDR3 covers 12 residues. V shed 5 bases and J shed 8 bases, with 12 bases lying between them. CDR1 LNHDA and CDR2 SQIVND come from the germline V gene (reference sequence). The CDR3 region is CASSPGGSEAFF. Here the CDR3 DNA reads TGTGCCAGTAGTCCTGGAGGGTCCGAAGCTTTCTTT.